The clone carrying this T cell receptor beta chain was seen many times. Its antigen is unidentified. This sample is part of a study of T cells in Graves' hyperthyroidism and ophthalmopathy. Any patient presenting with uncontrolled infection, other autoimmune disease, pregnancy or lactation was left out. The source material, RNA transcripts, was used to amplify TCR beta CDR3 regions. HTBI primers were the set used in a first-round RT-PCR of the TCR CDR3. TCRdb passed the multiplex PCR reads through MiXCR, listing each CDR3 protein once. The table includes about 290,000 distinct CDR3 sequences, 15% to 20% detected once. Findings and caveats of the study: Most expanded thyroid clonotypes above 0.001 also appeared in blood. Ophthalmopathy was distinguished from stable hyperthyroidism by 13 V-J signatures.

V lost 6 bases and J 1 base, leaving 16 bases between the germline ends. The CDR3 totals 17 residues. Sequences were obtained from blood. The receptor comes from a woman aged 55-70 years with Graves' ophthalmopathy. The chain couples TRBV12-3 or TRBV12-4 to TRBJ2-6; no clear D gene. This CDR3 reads CASRGGNSYSGANVLTF. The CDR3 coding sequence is TGTGCCAGCAGGGGCGGCAATTCTTATTCTGGGGCCAACGTCCTGACTTTC.